What follows is one TCR beta chain and its context. Its antigen is unidentified. 13 Jbeta primers and 60 Vbeta primers were used for the PCR. Data came from immunoSEQ multiplex PCR; TCRdb stores just in-frame clones and leaves some out. This sample has approximately 140,000 clones, with roughly three quarters found just once. This sample is part of a study of cytomegalovirus exposure and HLA in healthy donors. The CDR3 length is 14 residues. Germline CDR1 reads LNHDA; CDR2 reads SQIVND (reference sequence). V trimming: 6 bases; J trimming: 0 bases; junction bases outside the gene matches: 4. Findings of the study overall: Among immune exposure information, only CMV serostatus was available. Later analysis placed DRB1 highest and HLA-C lowest in TCR association rates, which differed by HLA locus. The study designated 150 or so TCR beta chains cytomegalovirus-associated. Earlier analysis yielded a pattern in which most TCR beta V segments were productive about 87% or about 30% of the time.

Sequencing used PBMCs. The TCR comes from a male donor in good health and CMV-seronegative. The chain carries TRBV19 and TRBJ1-1; 7 bases align to TRBD1. The CDR3 sequence: CASRRTGMNTEAFF. Here the CDR3 DNA reads TGTGCCAGTAGGCGGACAGGTATGAACACTGAAGCTTTCTTT.